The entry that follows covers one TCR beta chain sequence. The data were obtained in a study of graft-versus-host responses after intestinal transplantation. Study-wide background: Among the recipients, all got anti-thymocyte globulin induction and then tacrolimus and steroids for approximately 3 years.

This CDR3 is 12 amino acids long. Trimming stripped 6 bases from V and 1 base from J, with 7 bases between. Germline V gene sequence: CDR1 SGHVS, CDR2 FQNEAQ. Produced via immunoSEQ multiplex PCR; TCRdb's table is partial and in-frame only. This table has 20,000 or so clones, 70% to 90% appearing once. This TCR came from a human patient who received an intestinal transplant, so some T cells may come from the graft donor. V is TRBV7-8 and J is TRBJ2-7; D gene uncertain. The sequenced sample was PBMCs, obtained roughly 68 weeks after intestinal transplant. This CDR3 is CASSTGSYEQYF. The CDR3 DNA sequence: TGTGCCAGCAGTACCGGGTCCTACGAGCAGTACTTC.